Listed below are T cell receptor beta chains from one sample, sequenced in a study of Graves' ophthalmopathy and Graves' hyperthyroidism. MiXCR was run by TCRdb on the multiplex PCR reads, yielding one entry per CDR3 protein. The data show a few hundred thousand distinct CDR3 sequences, approximately 18% seen once. The specimen sequenced was peripheral blood. These receptors were obtained from an adult woman with stable Graves' hyperthyroidism. CDR3s include the opening cysteine and the closing phenylalanine or tryptophan. D genes are given only for firm matches. For some rows the clone size is stated as once, few or many, or as a class when expanded; others skip it.

TRBJ1-6 | TRBD1 | TRBV4-3 | - | TGCGCCAGCAGCCAAACCGGACAGGGGGGGAATAATTCACCCCTCCACTTT | CASSQTGQGGNNSPLHF
TRBJ2-2 | TRBD1 | TRBV27 | many | TGTGCCAGTATGACAGGGGGCACCGGGGAGCTGTTTTTT | CASMTGGTGELFF
TRBJ2-2 | - | TRBV30 | many | TGTGCCTGGAGTGTCAAAGGGGGGGAGCTGTTTTTT | CAWSVKGGELFF
TRBJ2-5 | TRBD2 | TRBV20-1 | - | TGCAGTGCTAGAGATGGAGGGGAGGGAGAAGAGACCCAGTACTTC | CSARDGGEGEETQYF
TRBJ1-5 | - | TRBV27 | many | TGTGCCAGCAGTTTGGGGTTCGGCAATCAGCCCCAGCATTTT | CASSLGFGNQPQHF
TRBJ2-2 | - | TRBV12-3/TRBV12-4 | many | TGTGCCACGCGCAGGGGCGCGGACACCGGGGAGCTGTTTTTT | CATRRGADTGELFF
TRBJ1-1 | - | TRBV10-3 | many | TGTGCCATCAGTGACAGGGTAAGGAACACTGAAGCTTTCTTT | CAISDRVRNTEAFF
TRBJ1-2 | - | TRBV6-5 | few | TGTGCCAGCAGTTTACGGCAGCAACCACGGGGCTACACCTTC | CASSLRQQPRGYTF
TRBJ1-6 | TRBD1 | TRBV12-3/TRBV12-4 | many | TGTGCCAGCAGTTTTGACAGGGTGAATTCACCCCTCCACTTT | CASSFDRVNSPLHF
TRBJ2-7 | - | TRBV29-1 | many | TGCAGCGTTGTCGTGGGCCGGGGCTACGAGCAGTACTTC | CSVVVGRGYEQYF
TRBJ1-3 | - | TRBV12-3/TRBV12-4 | many | TGTGCCCCAGGGAGGGGGAACACCATATATTTT | CAPGRGNTIYF
TRBJ1-6 | - | TRBV3-1 | - | TGTGCCAGCAGCCAAGTGTGGCAGTTAAACTCACCCCTCCACTTT | CASSQVWQLNSPLHF
TRBJ2-3 | TRBD1 | TRBV7-3 | - | TGTGCCAGCAGCTTAATGGGGACAGCGGATACGCAGTATTTT | CASSLMGTADTQYF
TRBJ2-7 | - | TRBV6-5 | many | TGTGCCAGCAGTTACAGGGAAGGTAACTACGAGCAGTACTTC | CASSYREGNYEQYF
TRBJ1-2 | - | TRBV28 | many | TGTGCCAGCAGTTTTGGGGGAAGGGTCTATGGCTACACCTTC | CASSFGGRVYGYTF
TRBJ2-5 | TRBD1 | TRBV7-9 | many | TGTGCCAGCAGCTACAGGGGGCAAGAGACCCAGTACTTC | CASSYRGQETQYF
TRBJ2-7 | - | TRBV19 | many | TGTGCCAGTAGTATACAGGACGAAGGATCCTACGAGCAGTACTTC | CASSIQDEGSYEQYF
TRBJ2-2 | - | TRBV12-3/TRBV12-4 | many | TGTGCCAGCAAACCCATTTTAGGGACCGACGCGAACACCGGGGAGCTGTTTTTT | CASKPILGTDANTGELFF
TRBJ1-2 | TRBD1 | TRBV4-1 | many | TGCGCCAGCAGCCAAGAGGCCACAGGGGCGAACTATGGCTACACCTTC | CASSQEATGANYGYTF
TRBJ2-7 | - | TRBV5-1 | - | TGCGCCAGCAGCTTGTCTTCACAGGGCTACGAGCAGTACTTC | CASSLSSQGYEQYF
TRBJ2-5 | TRBD1 | TRBV7-8 | - | TGTGCCAGCAGCCCAGGGGGATTTGCCGAGTACTTC | CASSPGGFAEYF
TRBJ2-7 | - | TRBV9 | few | TGTGCCAGCAGCCCCGGCCCTAATTCCTACGAGCAGTACTTC | CASSPGPNSYEQYF
TRBJ1-6 | TRBD1 | TRBV7-8 | many | TGTGCCAGCAGCCCCCTCCGGACAGGGGCAGGATCACCCCTCCACTTT | CASSPLRTGAGSPLHF
TRBJ2-7 | - | TRBV10-3 | many | TGTGCCATCAGTCGGGACGCGGAGCAGTACTTC | CAISRDAEQYF
TRBJ1-1 | - | TRBV28 | many | TGTGCCAGCAGTCCAATGGCCAGGGAAGCTTTCTTT | CASSPMAREAFF
TRBJ2-5 | - | TRBV28 | few | TGTGCCAGCACCATCCAGGGGGGAGAGGGAGAGACCCAGTACTTC | CASTIQGGEGETQYF
TRBJ1-5 | - | TRBV12-3/TRBV12-4 | many | TGTGCCAGCAGTTTTAGGGCTCGAAATCAGCCCCAGCATTTT | CASSFRARNQPQHF
TRBJ1-5 | - | TRBV5-5 | - | TGTGCCAGCAGCTTGGAGGCGGGAATTGGGCAGCCCCAGCATTTT | CASSLEAGIGQPQHF
TRBJ2-4 | - | TRBV11-2 | few | TGTGCCAGCAGACGCTTAAGGGGGAAAAAAAACATTCAGTACTTC | CASRRLRGKKNIQYF
TRBJ2-2 | TRBD1 | TRBV10-3 | many | TGTGCCATCAGTGAGCACACAGGGGACGGGGAGCTGTTTTTT | CAISEHTGDGELFF
TRBJ2-7 | TRBD2 | TRBV6-5 | many | TGTGCCAGCAGTTACTCGACGCGCCTAGCGGGAGGAGCCGAGCAGTACTTC | CASSYSTRLAGGAEQYF
TRBJ1-1 | TRBD1 | TRBV27 | - | TGTGCCAGCAGTTTATATCCAGGGGGCGGGGTATTTTCTGAAGCTTTCTTT | CASSLYPGGGVFSEAFF
TRBJ2-7 | TRBD2 | TRBV5-1 | many | TGCGCCAGCAGCTCCCCTAGCGGCCCCTTATCCTACGAGCAGTACTTC | CASSSPSGPLSYEQYF
TRBJ1-1 | - | TRBV6-2/TRBV6-3 | many | TGTGCCAGCAATTTTTACGGAAAAACTGAAGCTTTCTTT | CASNFYGKTEAFF
TRBJ2-4 | - | TRBV28 | few | TGTGCCAGCAGAGAGGGGGGTTCGAGAAACATTCAGTACTTC | CASREGGSRNIQYF
TRBJ2-7 | - | TRBV30 | many | TGTGCCTGGAGTCTTCAAGGGGGAGCCTCCTACGAGCAGTACTTC | CAWSLQGGASYEQYF
TRBJ2-6 | - | TRBV7-8 | many | TGTGCCAGCAGCCGTCGCCGATCTGGGGCCAACGTCCTGACTTTC | CASSRRRSGANVLTF
TRBJ2-7 | - | TRBV28 | many | TGTGCCAGCAGTCCGACAGGGAGGGCCTACGAGCAGTACTTC | CASSPTGRAYEQYF
TRBJ1-5 | - | TRBV20-1 | - | TGCAGTGCTAGGGGGGGAGTACGGGGCAATCAGCCCCAGCATTTT | CSARGGVRGNQPQHF
TRBJ1-1 | TRBD1 | TRBV12-3/TRBV12-4 | many | TGTGCCAGCAGTTTAGGTCCCGGACAGGGAAACACTGAAGCTTTCTTT | CASSLGPGQGNTEAFF